This T cell receptor (beta chain) was captured in a study of CD8+CD57+ T cells in acquired aplastic anemia. Study at large: The mean DNA yield obtained from sorted CD4+ and CD8+ cells came to roughly 3 ug. Whole-study findings and limits: Patients and controls shared roughly 30 CD8+ CDR3 sequences, which appeared highly expressed in patients and within their immunodominant clones.

The patients chosen for sequencing had shown expansion of CD8+CD57+ cells (detected by flow cytometry). Patients uniformly had severe acquired aplastic anemia. TCR beta VDJ combinations and CDR3 sequences were profiled from genomic DNA. TCRdb passed the reads through MiXCR, listing each CDR3 protein once. This sample has a few hundred thousand distinct CDR3 sequences, with roughly 45% found just once. On this clonotype itself: Its antigen is as yet unknown.

With V trimmed by 5 bases and J by 8 bases, 5 bases remained unmatched. Germline V CDR1 and CDR2: SEHNR, FQNEAQ (reference sequence). The CDR3 has 12 residues. This sequence originates from a human donor with aplastic anemia. The chain joins TRBV7-9 to TRBJ1-2, with 7 bases aligning to TRBD1. The sequenced material came from sorted CD4+, CD8+, or CD8+CD57+ T cells (not recorded which) from PBMCs. The CDR3 DNA sequence: TGTGCCAGCAGCCCCGGGACAGACGGCTACACCTTC. Translating it yields CASSPGTDGYTF.